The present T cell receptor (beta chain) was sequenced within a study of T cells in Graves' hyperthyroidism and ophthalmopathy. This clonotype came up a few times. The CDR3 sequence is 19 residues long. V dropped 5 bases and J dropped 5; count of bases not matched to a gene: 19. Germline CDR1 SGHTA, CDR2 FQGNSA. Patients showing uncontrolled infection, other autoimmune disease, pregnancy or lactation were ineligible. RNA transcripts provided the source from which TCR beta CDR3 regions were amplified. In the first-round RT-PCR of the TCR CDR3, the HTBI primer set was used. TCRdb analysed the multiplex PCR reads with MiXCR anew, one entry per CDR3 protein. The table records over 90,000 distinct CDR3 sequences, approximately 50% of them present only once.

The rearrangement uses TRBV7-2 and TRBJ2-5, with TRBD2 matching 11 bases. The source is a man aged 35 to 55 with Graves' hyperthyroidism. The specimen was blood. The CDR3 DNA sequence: TGTGCCAGCAGCCAAGACCAGGGGAGTAGCGGGGGGGCTTGGGAGACCCAGTACTTC. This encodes CASSQDQGSSGGAWETQYF.